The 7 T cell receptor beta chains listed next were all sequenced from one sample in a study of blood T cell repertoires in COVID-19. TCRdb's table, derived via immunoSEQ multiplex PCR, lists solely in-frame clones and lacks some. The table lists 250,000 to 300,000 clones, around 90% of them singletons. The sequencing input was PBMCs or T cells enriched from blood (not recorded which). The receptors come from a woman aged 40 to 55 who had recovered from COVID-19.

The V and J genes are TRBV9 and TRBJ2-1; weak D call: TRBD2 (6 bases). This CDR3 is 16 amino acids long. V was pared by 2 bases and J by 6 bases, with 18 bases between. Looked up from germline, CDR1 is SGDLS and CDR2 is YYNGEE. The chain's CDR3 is CASSVVSGSGRNEQFF. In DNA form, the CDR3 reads TGTGCCAGCAGCGTGGTGTCCGGGAGTGGGCGCAATGAGCAGTTCTTC.

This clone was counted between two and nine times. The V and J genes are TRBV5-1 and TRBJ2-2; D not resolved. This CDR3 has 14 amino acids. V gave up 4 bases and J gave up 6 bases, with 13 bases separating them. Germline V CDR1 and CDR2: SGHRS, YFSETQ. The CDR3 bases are TGCGCCAGCAGCGCTAGTGTTGGCCCCGGGGAGCTGTTTTTT. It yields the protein CASSASVGPGELFF.

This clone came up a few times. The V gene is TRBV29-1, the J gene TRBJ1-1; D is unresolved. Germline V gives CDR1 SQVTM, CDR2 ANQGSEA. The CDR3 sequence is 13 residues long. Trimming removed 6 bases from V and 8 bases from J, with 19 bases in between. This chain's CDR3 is CSVTMGRSQEAFF. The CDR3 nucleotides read TGCAGCGTAACCATGGGCCGATCCCAGGAAGCTTTCTTT.

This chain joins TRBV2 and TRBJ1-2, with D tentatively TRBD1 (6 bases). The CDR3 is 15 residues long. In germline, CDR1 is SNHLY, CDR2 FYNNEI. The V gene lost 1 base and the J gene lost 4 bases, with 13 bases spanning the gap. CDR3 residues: CASSEGAGAVYGYTF. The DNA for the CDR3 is TGTGCCAGCAGTGAAGGGGCAGGGGCCGTCTATGGCTACACCTTC.

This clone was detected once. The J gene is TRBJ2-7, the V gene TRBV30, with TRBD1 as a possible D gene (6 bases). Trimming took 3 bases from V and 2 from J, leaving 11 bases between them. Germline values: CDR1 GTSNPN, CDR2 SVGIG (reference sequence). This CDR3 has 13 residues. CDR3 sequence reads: CAWSAGDTYEQYF. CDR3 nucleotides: TGTGCCTGGAGCGCAGGGGACACCTACGAGCAGTACTTC.

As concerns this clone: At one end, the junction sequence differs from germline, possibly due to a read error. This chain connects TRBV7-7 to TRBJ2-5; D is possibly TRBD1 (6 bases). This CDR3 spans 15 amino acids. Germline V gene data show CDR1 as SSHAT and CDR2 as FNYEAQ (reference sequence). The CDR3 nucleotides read TGTGCTAGCAGCCAGGGCGGACAGTACCAAGAGACCCAGTACTTC. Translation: CASSQGGQYQETQYF.

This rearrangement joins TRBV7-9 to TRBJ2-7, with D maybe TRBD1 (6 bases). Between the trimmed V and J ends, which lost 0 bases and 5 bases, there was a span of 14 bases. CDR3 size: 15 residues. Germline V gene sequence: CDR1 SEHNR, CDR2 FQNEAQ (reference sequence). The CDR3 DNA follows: TGTGCCAGCAGCTTAGCTCGGCAGGGGTTAAACGAGCAGTACTTC. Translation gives CASSLARQGLNEQYF.